This passage covers 2 T cell receptor beta chains from one sample sequenced in a study of blood T cell repertoires in COVID-19. Generated by immunoSEQ multiplex PCR, the TCRdb table keeps only in-frame clones and is missing some. Found here are 250,000 to 350,000 clones, about nine tenths of them singletons; the top ten hold roughly 2.3%. The specimen was peripheral blood. These receptors came from a man younger than 30 with active or convalescent COVID-19.

This chain links TRBV6-6 with TRBJ1-5, with TRBD1 identical over 7 bases. The CDR3 runs 16 residues. Germline V lookup: CDR1 MNHNY, CDR2 SVGAGI (reference sequence). J was trimmed by 5 bases and V by 2 bases; bases with no gene match: 9. In DNA, the CDR3 is TGTGCCAGCAGTTACCCTAGGGGGCAGGGCGATCAGCCCCAGCATTTT. Encoded protein: CASSYPRGQGDQPQHF.

The V gene is TRBV7-8, the J gene TRBJ2-7, with D unresolved. The V and J ends lost 4 bases and 3 bases respectively, with 10 bases between them. The CDR3 is 13 residues long. Germline V gene sequence: CDR1 SGHVS, CDR2 FQNEAQ. CDR3 sequence reads: CASSSGTYYEQYF. For the CDR3, the DNA is TGTGCCAGCAGCTCCGGTACTTACTACGAGCAGTACTTC.